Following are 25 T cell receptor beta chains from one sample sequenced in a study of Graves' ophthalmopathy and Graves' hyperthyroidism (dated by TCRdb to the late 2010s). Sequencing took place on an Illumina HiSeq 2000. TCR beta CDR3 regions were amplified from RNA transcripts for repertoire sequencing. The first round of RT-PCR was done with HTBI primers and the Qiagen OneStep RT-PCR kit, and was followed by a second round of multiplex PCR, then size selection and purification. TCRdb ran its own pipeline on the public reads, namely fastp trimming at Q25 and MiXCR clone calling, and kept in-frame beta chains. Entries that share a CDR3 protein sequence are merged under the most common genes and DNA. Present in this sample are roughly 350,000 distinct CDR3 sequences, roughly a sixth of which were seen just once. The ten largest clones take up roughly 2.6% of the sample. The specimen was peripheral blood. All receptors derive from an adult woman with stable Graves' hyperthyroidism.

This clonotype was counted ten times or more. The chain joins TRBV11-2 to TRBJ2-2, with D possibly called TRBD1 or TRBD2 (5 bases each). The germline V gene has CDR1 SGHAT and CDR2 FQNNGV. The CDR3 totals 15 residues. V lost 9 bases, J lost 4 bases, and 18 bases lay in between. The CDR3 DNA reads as TGTGCCAGTCCGACAAAACGGGGCACCACCGGGGAGCTGTTTTTT. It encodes CASPTKRGTTGELFF.

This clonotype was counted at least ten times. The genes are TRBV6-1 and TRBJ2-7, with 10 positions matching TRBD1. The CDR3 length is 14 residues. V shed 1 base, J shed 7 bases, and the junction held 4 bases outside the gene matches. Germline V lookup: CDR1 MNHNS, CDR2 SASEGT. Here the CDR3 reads CASSEGRDRGEQYF. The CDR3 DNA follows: TGTGCCAGCAGTGAAGGCCGGGACAGGGGAGAGCAGTACTTC.

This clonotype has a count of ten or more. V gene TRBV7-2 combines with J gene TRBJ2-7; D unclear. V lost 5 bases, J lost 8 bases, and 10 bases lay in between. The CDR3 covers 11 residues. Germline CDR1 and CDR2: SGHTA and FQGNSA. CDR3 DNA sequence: TGTGCCAGCAGCCCGACTCGGAAGCAGTACTTC. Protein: CASSPTRKQYF.

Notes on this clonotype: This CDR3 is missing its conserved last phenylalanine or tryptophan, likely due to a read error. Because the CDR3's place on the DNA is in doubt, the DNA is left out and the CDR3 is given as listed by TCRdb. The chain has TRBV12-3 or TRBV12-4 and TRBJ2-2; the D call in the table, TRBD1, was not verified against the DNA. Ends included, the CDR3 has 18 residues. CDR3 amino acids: CASSLAGTLRGNTGGLCV.

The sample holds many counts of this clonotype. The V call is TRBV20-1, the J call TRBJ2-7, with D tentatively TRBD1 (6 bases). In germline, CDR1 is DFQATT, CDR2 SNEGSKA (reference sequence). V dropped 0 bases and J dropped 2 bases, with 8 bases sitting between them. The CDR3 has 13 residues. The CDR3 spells CSAREDRPYEQYF. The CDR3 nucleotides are TGCAGTGCTAGAGAAGACAGGCCCTACGAGCAGTACTTC.

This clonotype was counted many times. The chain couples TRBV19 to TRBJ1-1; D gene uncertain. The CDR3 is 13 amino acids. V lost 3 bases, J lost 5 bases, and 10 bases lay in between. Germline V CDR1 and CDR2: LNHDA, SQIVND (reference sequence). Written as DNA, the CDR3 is TGTGCCAGTAGTATTGGGATTGTGACTGAAGCTTTCTTT. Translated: CASSIGIVTEAFF.

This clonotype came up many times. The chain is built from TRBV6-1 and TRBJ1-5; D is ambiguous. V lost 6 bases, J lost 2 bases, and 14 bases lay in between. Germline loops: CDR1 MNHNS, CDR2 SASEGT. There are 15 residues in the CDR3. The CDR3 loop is CASSSAEEGNQPQHF. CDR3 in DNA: TGTGCCAGCAGCTCCGCTGAGGAAGGCAATCAGCCCCAGCATTTT.

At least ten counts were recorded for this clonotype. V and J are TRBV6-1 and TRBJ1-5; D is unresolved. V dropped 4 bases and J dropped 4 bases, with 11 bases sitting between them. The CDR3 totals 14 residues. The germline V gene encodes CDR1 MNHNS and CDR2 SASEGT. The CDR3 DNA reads TGTGCCAGCAGTGCCCGGGAGCAGAATCAGCCCCAGCATTTT. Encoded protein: CASSAREQNQPQHF.

This CDR3 is CATIPKPGTGDNTEAFF. The CDR3 DNA sequence: TGTGCCACCATACCGAAGCCAGGGACAGGGGACAACACTGAAGCTTTCTTT. The chain combines TRBV12-3 or TRBV12-4 with TRBJ1-1; TRBD1 matches 10 bases. The CDR3 spans 17 residues. V dropped 10 bases and J dropped 2; count of bases not matched to a gene: 16.

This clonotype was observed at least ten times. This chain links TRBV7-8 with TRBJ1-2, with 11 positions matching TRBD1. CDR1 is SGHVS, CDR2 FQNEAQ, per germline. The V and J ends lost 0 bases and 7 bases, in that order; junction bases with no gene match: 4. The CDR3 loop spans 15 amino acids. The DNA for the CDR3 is TGTGCCAGCAGCTTAGCGACAGGGACAGGGGGTGGCTACACCTTC. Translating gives CASSLATGTGGGYTF.

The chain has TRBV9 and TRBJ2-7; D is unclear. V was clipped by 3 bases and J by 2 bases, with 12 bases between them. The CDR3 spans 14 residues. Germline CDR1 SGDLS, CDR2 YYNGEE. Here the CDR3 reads CASSATEGPYEQYF. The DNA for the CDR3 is TGTGCCAGCAGCGCAACAGAAGGACCCTACGAGCAGTACTTC.

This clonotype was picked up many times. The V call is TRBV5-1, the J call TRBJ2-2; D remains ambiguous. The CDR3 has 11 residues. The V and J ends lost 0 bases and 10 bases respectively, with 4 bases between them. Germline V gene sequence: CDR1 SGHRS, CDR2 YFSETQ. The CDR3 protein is CASSLDAELFF. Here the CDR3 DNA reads TGCGCCAGCAGCTTGGATGCGGAGCTGTTTTTT.

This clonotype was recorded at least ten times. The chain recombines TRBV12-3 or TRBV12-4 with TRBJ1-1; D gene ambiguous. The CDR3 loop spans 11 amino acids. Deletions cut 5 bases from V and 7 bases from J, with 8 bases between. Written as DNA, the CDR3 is TGTGCCAGCAGTCCCGAGGGTGAAGCTTTCTTT. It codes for CASSPEGEAFF.

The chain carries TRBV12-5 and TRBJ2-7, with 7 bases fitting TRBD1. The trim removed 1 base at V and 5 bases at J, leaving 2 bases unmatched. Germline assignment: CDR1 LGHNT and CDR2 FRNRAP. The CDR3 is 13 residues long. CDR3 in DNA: TGTGCTAGTGGTTTGGGACAGGGAAACGAGCAGTACTTC. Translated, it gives CASGLGQGNEQYF.

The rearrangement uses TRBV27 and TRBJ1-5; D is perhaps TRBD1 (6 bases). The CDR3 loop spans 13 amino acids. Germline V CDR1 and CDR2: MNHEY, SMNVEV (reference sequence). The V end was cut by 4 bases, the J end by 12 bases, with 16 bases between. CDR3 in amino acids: CASSSLGGFFQHF. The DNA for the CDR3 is TGTGCCAGCAGTTCCCTAGGGGGATTCTTCCAGCATTTT.

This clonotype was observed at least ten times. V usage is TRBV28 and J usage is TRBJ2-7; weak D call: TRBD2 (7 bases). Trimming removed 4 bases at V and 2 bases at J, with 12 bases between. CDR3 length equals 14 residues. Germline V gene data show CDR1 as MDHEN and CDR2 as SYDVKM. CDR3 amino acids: CASSWGAGAYEQYF. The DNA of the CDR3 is TGTGCCAGCAGTTGGGGGGCGGGGGCCTACGAGCAGTACTTC.

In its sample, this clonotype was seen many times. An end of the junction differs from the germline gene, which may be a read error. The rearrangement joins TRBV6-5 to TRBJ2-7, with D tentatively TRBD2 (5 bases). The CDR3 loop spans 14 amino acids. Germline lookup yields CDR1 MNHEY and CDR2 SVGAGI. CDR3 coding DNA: TGTGCCAGCAGTTACTCCCTAGCCGAAGGGCCTCCAAACTTC. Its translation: CASSYSLAEGPPNF.

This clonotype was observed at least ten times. CDR3 coding DNA: TGTGCCAGCAGCTCCCCGTTTGACTATGGCTACACCTTC. Translation: CASSSPFDYGYTF. This chain connects TRBV11-2 to TRBJ1-2; D unclear. The germline gives CDR1 SGHAT, CDR2 FQNNGV. The CDR3 length is 13 residues. The V end lost 4 bases, the J end lost 3 bases, and 9 bases lay between the germline ends.

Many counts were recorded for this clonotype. CDR3 bases: TGCAGCGTTGATTCAGCCTCCTATGGCTACACCTTC. The encoded protein is CSVDSASYGYTF. V usage is TRBV29-1 and J usage is TRBJ1-2, with unresolved D. This CDR3 region has 12 residues. Trimming took off 3 bases at V and 4 bases at J, with 9 bases between the two ends. Germline loops: CDR1 SQVTM, CDR2 ANQGSEA. Combining the CDR3 with reference TRBV29-1 and TRBJ1-2 gives the whole variable domain SAVISQKPSRDICQRGTSLTIQCQVDSQVTMMFWYRQQPGQSLTLIATANQGSEATYESGFVIDKFPISRPNLTFSTLTVSNMSPEDSSIYLCSVDSASYGYTFGSGTRLTVV.

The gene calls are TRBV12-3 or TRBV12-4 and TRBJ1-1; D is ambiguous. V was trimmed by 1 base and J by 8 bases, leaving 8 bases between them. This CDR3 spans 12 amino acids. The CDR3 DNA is TGTGCCAGCAGTTTAGTCAGGTACGAAGCTTTCTTT. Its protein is CASSLVRYEAFF.

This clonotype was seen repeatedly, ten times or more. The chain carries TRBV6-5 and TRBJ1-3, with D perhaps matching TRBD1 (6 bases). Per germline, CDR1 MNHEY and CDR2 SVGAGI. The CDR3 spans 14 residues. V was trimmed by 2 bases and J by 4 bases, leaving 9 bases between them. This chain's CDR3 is CASSYLGQGNTIYF. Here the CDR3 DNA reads TGTGCCAGCAGTTACCTTGGACAGGGAAACACCATATATTTT.

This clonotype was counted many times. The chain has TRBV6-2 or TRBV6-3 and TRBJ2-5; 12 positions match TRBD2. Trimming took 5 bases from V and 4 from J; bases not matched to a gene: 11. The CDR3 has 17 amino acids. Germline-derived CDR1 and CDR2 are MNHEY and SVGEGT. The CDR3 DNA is TGTGCCAGCAGTCACCCACGGGGACTAGCGGGTGGAGAGACCCAGTACTTC. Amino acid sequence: CASSHPRGLAGGETQYF.

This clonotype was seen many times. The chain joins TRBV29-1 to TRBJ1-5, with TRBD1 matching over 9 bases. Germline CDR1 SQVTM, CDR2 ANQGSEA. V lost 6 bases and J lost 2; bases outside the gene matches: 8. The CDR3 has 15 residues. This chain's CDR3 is CSVGTTGGGNQPQHF. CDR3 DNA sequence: TGCAGCGTAGGCACGACAGGGGGTGGCAATCAGCCCCAGCATTTT.

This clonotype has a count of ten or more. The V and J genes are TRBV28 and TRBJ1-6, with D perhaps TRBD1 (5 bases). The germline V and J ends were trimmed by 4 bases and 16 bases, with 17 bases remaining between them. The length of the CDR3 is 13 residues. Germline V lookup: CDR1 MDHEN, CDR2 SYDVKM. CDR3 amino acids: CASSYRDLPTLHF. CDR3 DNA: TGTGCCAGCAGTTATAGGGACCTCCCCACTCTCCACTTT.

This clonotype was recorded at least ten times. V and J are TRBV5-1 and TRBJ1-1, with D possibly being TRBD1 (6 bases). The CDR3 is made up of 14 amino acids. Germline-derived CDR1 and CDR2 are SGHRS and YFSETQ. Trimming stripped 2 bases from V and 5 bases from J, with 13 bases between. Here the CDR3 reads CASSFYRADTEAFF. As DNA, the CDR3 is TGCGCCAGCAGCTTTTACAGGGCGGATACTGAAGCTTTCTTT.